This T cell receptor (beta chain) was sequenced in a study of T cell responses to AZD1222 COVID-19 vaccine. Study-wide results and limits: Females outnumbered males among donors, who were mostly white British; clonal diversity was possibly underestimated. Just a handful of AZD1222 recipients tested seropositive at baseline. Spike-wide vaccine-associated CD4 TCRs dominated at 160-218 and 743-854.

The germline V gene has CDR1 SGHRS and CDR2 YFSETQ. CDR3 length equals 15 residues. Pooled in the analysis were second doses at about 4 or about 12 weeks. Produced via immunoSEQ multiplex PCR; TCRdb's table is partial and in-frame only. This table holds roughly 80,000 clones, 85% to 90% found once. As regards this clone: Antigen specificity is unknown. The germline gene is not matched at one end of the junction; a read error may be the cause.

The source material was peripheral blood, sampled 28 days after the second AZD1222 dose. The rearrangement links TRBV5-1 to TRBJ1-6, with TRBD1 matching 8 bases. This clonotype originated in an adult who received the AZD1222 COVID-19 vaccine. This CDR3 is CASSFQGAWDSPLHF. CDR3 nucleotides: TGCGCAAGCAGCTTTCAGGGGGCGTGGGATTCACCCCTCCACTTT. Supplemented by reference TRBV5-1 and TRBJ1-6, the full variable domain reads KAGVTQTPRYLIKTRGQQVTLSCSPISGHRSVSWYQQTPGQGLQFLFEYFSETQRNKGNFPGRFSGRQFSNSRSEMNVSTLELGDSALYLCASSFQGAWDSPLHFGNGTRLTVT.